This T cell receptor (beta chain) originates from a study of shared clonotypes between healthy human individuals. The protocol was immunoSEQ multiplex PCR, while the TCRdb copy is restricted to in-frame clones and leaves out a portion. The repertoire holds hundreds of thousands of clones, with 80% to 90% as singletons. V lost 5 bases and J lost 2, with 21 bases in between. The CDR3 runs 17 residues. Germline lookup yields CDR1 SGHVS and CDR2 FQNEAQ. The sample consisted of memory CD8+ T cells sorted from blood. This sample's subset: CD45RO+ cells pooled with CCR7-negative TemRA cells. The chain employs TRBV7-8 and TRBJ2-5; D unresolved. The sequence derives from a man between 18 and 35 years old in good health. This chain's CDR3 is CASSHLLIEATQETQYF. CDR3 nucleotides: TGTGCCAGCAGCCACCTTTTGATCGAAGCCACACAAGAGACCCAGTACTTC.